The entry below gives a single T cell receptor (beta chain) sequence along with its context. The same CDR3 also results from other DNA sequences found in this sample. The data belong to a study of shared clonotypes between healthy human individuals. Positive CCR7 selection of CD45RO-negative cells yielded the naive CD8 cells, and terminally differentiated effector memory CD45RA+ cells were excluded. CDR3 length equals 13 residues. Between the trimmed V and J ends, which lost 2 bases and 6 bases, there was a span of 7 bases. Germline V CDR1 and CDR2: MNHEY, SVGAGI. Produced via immunoSEQ multiplex PCR; TCRdb's table is partial and in-frame only. The repertoire has about 580,000 clones, 98% of them found once; the top ten carry 0.25% to 0.35%.

The sample taken for sequencing was naive CD8+ T cells sorted from blood. This chain connects TRBV6-5 to TRBJ2-2; D unclear. This sequence originates from a man under 40 in good health. DNA of the CDR3: TGTGCCAGCAGTTACGGTGGGGCCGGGGAGCTGTTTTTT. As protein: CASSYGGAGELFF.